This T cell receptor (beta chain) comes out of a study of shared clonotypes between healthy human individuals. About the research overall: There were three CD4 naive, three CD4 memory, two CD8 naive and one CD8 memory plates per donor. Notes on the study in general: The study sampled only blood, and tissue repertoires likely differ. Roughly 5% of naive CD4 clonotypes were shared across a handful of donors.

Per the study methods: Filtering differed for immunoSEQ, which gave only junction sequences without quality scores. The table came from immunoSEQ multiplex PCR; TCRdb's copy has only in-frame clones and leaves some out. The V and J calls and clone size come from that table; D and trimming were worked out from the DNA. The table includes roughly 2 million clones, 95% detected once. Remarks on this clone: Its antigen is not known.

The CDR3 loop spans 14 amino acids. Germline V gives CDR1 GTSNPN, CDR2 SVGIG (reference sequence). V lost 3 bases, J lost 6 bases, and 4 bases stayed unmatched. The TCR originated in a man between 18 and 35 years old in good health. Material for sequencing was naive CD4+ T cells sorted from blood. The subset was: CD45RA+ positively selected. The rearrangement uses TRBV30 and TRBJ1-5; the match to TRBD1 covers 11 bases. CDR3 sequence (DNA): TGTGCCTGGAGGGGACAGGGGGAAGGTCAGCCCCAGCATTTT. Residues: CAWRGQGEGQPQHF.